The clone carrying this T cell receptor beta chain occurred a few times. The antigen is unknown. The record originates from a study of response to subunit inactivated influenza vaccine. Study findings and constraints: Few new T cells, the authors suggested, are recruited by each seasonal influenza vaccination.

Via MiXCR, TCRdb re-called the RT-PCR reads, giving one row per CDR3 protein. The sample shows fewer than 700,000 distinct CDR3 sequences, approximately 12% of them seen only once. The CDR3 is 13 residues long. The V and J ends lost 0 bases and 7 bases respectively, with 7 bases between them. The V gene's germline CDR1 is SGHRS and CDR2 YFSETQ. The TCR originated in a man in his fifties or sixties who received an inactivated influenza vaccine. Specimen: PBMCs from blood, collected roughly 6 weeks after vaccination. The chain employs TRBV5-1 and TRBJ2-2; D unresolved. The CDR3 protein is CASSLVGDGELFF. The CDR3 coding sequence is TGCGCCAGCAGCTTGGTTGGCGACGGGGAGCTGTTTTTT.